The clone carrying this T cell receptor (beta chain) came up a few times. The antigen remains unidentified. These data come from a study of PD-1 blockade in classical Hodgkin lymphoma. Study-level results: A reduction in baseline TCR diversity was reportedly seen in newly diagnosed patients relative to healthy donors.

This CDR3 comprises 15 residues. Per germline, CDR1 SGHDN and CDR2 FVKESK. V was shortened by 1 base and J by 2 bases, with 12 bases between the two germline ends. Here immunoSEQ multiplex PCR was the method, and the copy in TCRdb shows in-frame clones only, minus some. The repertoire holds some 5,400 clones, about 90% seen once, with roughly 20% in the top ten. The sample's time point: newly diagnosed, previously untreated cHL patient sample. It was by magnetic negative selection that CD8+ T cells were isolated from thawed PBMCs. The sample was CD8+ T cells from blood. This TCR came from a human donor with classical Hodgkin lymphoma. This sequence joins TRBV14 and TRBJ2-7; TRBD1 might be the D (6 bases). The CDR3 DNA follows: TGTGCCAGCAGCCAAGTCGCAGGGGTACCCTACGAGCAGTACTTC. Protein product: CASSQVAGVPYEQYF.